A selection of T cell receptor beta chains follows, all from one sample in a study of persistence of HIV-infected CD4 T cells. Method: immunoSEQ multiplex PCR; TCRdb's copy keeps in-frame clones and lacks some. The data show 30,000 to 40,000 clones, 82% seen once. What these receptors recognize is not known. The specimen comprised CD4+ T cells sorted from PBMCs after approximately 20-hour stimulation, sampled from a patient who received antiretroviral therapy. All receptors come from an adult woman with HIV who was CMV-seropositive. Each CDR3 is given with its conserved first and last residue. Each record gives: CDR3 protein, J gene, V gene, CDR3 length.

CDR3aa: CASTFFDEQFF
j_gene: TRBJ2-1
v_gene: TRBV2
len: 11

CDR3aa: CSASHGGQRLSDTQYF
j_gene: TRBJ2-3
v_gene: TRBV20-1
len: 16

CDR3aa: CASSLYPGLAKNIQYF
j_gene: TRBJ2-4
v_gene: TRBV28
len: 16

CDR3aa: CASSLDGQYRGELFF
j_gene: TRBJ2-2
v_gene: TRBV5-1
len: 15

CDR3aa: CASIGGGLTGELFF
j_gene: TRBJ2-2
v_gene: TRBV2
len: 14

CDR3aa: CASSLSYSNQPQHF
j_gene: TRBJ1-5
v_gene: TRBV27
len: 14

CDR3aa: CASSSVGGDEKLFF
j_gene: TRBJ1-4
v_gene: TRBV7-6
len: 14

CDR3aa: CASSPGGLISNQPQHF
j_gene: TRBJ1-5
v_gene: TRBV18
len: 16

CDR3aa: CASSFGRDNEQFF
j_gene: TRBJ2-1
v_gene: TRBV7-3
len: 13

CDR3aa: CASSLGIRTEKNSPLHF
j_gene: TRBJ1-6
v_gene: TRBV5-1
len: 17

CDR3aa: CASSAGLRVGDTQYF
j_gene: TRBJ2-3
v_gene: TRBV6-2/TRBV6-3
len: 15

CDR3aa: CASSPSGQGTGELFF
j_gene: TRBJ2-2
v_gene: TRBV18
len: 15

CDR3aa: CASRVDIFSEQYF
j_gene: TRBJ2-7
v_gene: TRBV7-3
len: 13

CDR3aa: CASRIAGGWNTEAFF
j_gene: TRBJ1-1
v_gene: TRBV3-1/TRBV3-2
len: 15

CDR3aa: CASSSTGTVYGYTF
j_gene: TRBJ1-2
v_gene: TRBV5-1
len: 14

CDR3aa: CATSDLHKAGVGETQYF
j_gene: TRBJ2-5
v_gene: TRBV24-1
len: 17

CDR3aa: CSVGQGGANVLTF
j_gene: TRBJ2-6
v_gene: TRBV29-1
len: 13

CDR3aa: CASSLSNNSPLHF
j_gene: TRBJ1-6
v_gene: TRBV7-6
len: 13

CDR3aa: CASSLLSSGYNEQFF
j_gene: TRBJ2-1
v_gene: TRBV11-1
len: 15

CDR3aa: CASSLAGGLYNEQFF
j_gene: TRBJ2-1
v_gene: TRBV10-1
len: 15

CDR3aa: CASSRRTGLPYEQYF
j_gene: TRBJ2-7
v_gene: TRBV19
len: 15

CDR3aa: CASRVTTGNTIYF
j_gene: TRBJ1-3
v_gene: TRBV19
len: 13

CDR3aa: CASSEGGFGNQPQHF
j_gene: TRBJ1-5
v_gene: TRBV6-4
len: 15

CDR3aa: CASTRTGRTEAFF
j_gene: TRBJ1-1
v_gene: TRBV3-1/TRBV3-2
len: 13

CDR3aa: CASSPQGDTIYF
j_gene: TRBJ1-3
v_gene: TRBV3-1/TRBV3-2
len: 12

CDR3aa: CASSYLSPAAGQPQHF
j_gene: TRBJ1-5
v_gene: TRBV6-2/TRBV6-3
len: 16

CDR3aa: CASSLLTGGSDTQYF
j_gene: TRBJ2-3
v_gene: TRBV5-4
len: 15

CDR3aa: CASSIVTSGGPYEQFF
j_gene: TRBJ2-1
v_gene: TRBV19
len: 16

CDR3aa: CASSHDMNTEAFF
j_gene: TRBJ1-1
v_gene: TRBV3-1/TRBV3-2
len: 13

CDR3aa: CASSPGGAQETQYF
j_gene: TRBJ2-5
v_gene: TRBV28
len: 14

CDR3aa: CASSRAGTANYEQYF
j_gene: TRBJ2-7
v_gene: TRBV4-1
len: 15

CDR3aa: CASSLGPVANTGELFF
j_gene: TRBJ2-2
v_gene: TRBV5-5
len: 16

CDR3aa: CASSEGTSRHSPLHF
j_gene: TRBJ1-6
v_gene: TRBV6-1
len: 15

CDR3aa: CASADPGGSNEQYF
j_gene: TRBJ2-7
v_gene: TRBV5-1
len: 14

CDR3aa: CASSHRDAWTGELFF
j_gene: TRBJ2-2
v_gene: TRBV11-1
len: 15

CDR3aa: CASSLSSDREETQYF
j_gene: TRBJ2-5
v_gene: TRBV7-2
len: 15

CDR3aa: CSASSGEGYNSPLHF
j_gene: TRBJ1-6
v_gene: TRBV20-1
len: 15

CDR3aa: CASSLDGDSGNTIYF
j_gene: TRBJ1-3
v_gene: TRBV7-8
len: 15

CDR3aa: CASSQDGGSPLHF
j_gene: TRBJ1-6
v_gene: TRBV11-1
len: 13

CDR3aa: CASSSGTVYEQYF
j_gene: TRBJ2-7
v_gene: TRBV7-9
len: 13